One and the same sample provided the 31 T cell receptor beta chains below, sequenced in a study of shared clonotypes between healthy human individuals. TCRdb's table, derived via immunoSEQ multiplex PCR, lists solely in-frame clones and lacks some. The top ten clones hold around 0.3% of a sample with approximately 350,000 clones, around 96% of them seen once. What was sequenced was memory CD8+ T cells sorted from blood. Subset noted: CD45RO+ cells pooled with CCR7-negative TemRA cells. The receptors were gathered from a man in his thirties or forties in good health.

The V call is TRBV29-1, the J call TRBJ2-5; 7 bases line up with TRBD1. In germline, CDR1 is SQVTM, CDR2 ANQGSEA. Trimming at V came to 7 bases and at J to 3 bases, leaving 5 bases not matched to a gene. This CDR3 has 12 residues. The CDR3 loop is CSGTGIEETQYF. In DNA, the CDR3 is TGCAGCGGGACAGGTATCGAAGAGACCCAGTACTTC.

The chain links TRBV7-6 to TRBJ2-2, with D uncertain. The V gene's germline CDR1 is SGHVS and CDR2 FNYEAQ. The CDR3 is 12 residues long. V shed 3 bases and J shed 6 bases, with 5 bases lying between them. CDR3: CASSFSAGELFF. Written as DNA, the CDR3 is TGTGCCAGCAGCTTTTCGGCCGGGGAGCTGTTTTTT.

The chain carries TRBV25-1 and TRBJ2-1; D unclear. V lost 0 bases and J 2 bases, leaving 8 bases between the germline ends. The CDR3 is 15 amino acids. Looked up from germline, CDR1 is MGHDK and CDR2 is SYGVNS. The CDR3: CASSEYRSAYNEQFF. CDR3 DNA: TGTGCCAGCAGTGAATATCGGTCCGCCTACAATGAGCAGTTCTTC.

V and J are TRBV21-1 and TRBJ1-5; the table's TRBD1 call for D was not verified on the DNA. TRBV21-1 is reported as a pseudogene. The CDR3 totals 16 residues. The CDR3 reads CASSIEGAPSNQPQHF. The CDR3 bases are TGTGCCAGCAGCATAGAGGGGGCGCCGAGCAATCAGCCCCAGCATTTT.

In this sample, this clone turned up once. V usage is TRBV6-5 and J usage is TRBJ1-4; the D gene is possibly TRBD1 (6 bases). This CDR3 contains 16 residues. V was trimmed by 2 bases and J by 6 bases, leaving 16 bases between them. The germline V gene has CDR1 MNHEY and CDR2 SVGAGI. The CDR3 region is CASSYSPAGVDEKLFF. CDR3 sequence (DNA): TGTGCCAGCAGTTACAGTCCCGCAGGGGTAGATGAAAAACTGTTTTTT.

CDR3 loop: CASSPVGTANEKLFF. In DNA, the CDR3 is TGTGCCAGCAGCCCGGTGGGGACAGCGAATGAAAAACTGTTTTTT. The chain uses TRBV28 and TRBJ1-4; 7 positions agree with TRBD1. CDR3 size: 15 residues. Trimming took 6 bases from V and 5 from J; bases not matched to a gene: 9. The germline gives CDR1 MDHEN, CDR2 SYDVKM.

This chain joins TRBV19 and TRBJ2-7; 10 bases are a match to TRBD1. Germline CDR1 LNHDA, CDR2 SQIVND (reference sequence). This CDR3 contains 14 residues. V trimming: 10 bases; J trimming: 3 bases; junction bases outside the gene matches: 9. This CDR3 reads CATRPRTGGYEQYF. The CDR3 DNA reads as TGTGCCACCCGACCCCGGACAGGGGGCTACGAGCAGTACTTC.

The CDR3 sequence: CASSIGAGSAEAFF. As DNA, the CDR3 is TGTGCCAGTAGTATAGGGGCGGGGTCCGCTGAAGCTTTCTTT. The V and J genes are TRBV19 and TRBJ1-1; D unresolved. CDR1 is LNHDA and CDR2 is SQIVND in the germline V gene (reference sequence). CDR3 length: 14 amino acids. Trimming left V 1 base short and J 6 bases short, with 12 bases between.

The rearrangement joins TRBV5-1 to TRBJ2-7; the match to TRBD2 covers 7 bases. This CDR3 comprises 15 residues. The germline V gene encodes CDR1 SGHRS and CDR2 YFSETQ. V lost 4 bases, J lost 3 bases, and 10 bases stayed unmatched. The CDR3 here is CASSVGLEVGYEQYF. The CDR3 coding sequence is TGCGCCAGCAGCGTAGGACTAGAGGTTGGCTACGAGCAGTACTTC.

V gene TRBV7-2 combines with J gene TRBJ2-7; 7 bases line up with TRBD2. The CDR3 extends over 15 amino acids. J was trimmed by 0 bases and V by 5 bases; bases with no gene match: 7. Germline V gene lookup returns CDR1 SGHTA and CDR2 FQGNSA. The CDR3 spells CASSPSGTNSYEQYF. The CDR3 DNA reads TGTGCCAGCAGCCCTAGCGGAACCAACTCCTACGAGCAGTACTTC.

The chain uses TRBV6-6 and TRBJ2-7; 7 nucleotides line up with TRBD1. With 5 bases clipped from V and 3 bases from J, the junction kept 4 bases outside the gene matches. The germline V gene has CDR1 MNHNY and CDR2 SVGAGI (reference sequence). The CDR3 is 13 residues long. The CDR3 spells CASSLQGYYEQYF. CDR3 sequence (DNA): TGTGCCAGCAGTCTACAGGGGTACTACGAGCAGTACTTC.

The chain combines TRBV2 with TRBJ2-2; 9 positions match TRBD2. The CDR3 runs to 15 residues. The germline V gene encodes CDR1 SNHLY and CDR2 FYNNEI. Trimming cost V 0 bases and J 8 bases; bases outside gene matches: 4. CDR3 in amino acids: CASSEARSGRGELFF. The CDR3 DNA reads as TGTGCCAGCAGTGAAGCGCGGAGCGGGAGGGGGGAGCTGTTTTTT.

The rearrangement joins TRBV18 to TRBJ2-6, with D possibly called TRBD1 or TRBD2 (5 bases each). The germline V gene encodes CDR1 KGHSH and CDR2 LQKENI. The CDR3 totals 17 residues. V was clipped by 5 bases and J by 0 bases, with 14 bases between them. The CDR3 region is CASSTGPLDSGANVLTF. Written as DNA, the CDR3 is TGTGCCAGCTCAACGGGACCCTTGGACTCTGGGGCCAACGTCCTGACTTTC.

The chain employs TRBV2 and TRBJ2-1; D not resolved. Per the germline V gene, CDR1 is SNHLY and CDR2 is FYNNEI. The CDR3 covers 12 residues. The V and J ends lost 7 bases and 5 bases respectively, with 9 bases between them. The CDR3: CASTTIHNEQFF. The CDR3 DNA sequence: TGTGCCAGCACCACGATCCACAATGAGCAGTTCTTC.

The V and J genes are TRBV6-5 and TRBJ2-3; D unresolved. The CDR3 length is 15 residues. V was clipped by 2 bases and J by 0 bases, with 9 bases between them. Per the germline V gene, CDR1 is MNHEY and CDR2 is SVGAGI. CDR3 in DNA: TGTGCCAGCAGTTACCGTGGGCACAGCACAGATACGCAGTATTTT. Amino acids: CASSYRGHSTDTQYF.

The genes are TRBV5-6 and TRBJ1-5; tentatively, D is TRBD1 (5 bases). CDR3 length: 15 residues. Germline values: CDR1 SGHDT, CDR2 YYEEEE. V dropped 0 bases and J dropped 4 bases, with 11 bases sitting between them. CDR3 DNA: TGTGCCAGCAGCTTGGCAGGGATCAGGAATCAGCCCCAGCATTTT. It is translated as CASSLAGIRNQPQHF.

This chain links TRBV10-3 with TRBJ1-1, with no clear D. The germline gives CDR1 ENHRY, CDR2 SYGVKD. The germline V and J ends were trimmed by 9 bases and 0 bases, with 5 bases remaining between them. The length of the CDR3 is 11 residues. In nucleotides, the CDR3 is TGTGCCATTAGCTTGAACACTGAAGCTTTCTTT. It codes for CAISLNTEAFF.

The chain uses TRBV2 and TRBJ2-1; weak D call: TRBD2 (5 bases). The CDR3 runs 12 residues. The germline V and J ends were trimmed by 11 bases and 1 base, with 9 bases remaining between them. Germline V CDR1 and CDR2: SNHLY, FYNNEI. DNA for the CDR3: TGTGCCGGTAGCGTGTCCTACAATGAGCAGTTCTTC. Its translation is CAGSVSYNEQFF.

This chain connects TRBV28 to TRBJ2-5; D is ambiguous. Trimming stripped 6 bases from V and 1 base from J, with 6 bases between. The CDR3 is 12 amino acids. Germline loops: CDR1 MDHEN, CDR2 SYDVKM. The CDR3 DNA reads TGTGCCAGCAGAGTATCCCAAGAGACCCAGTACTTC. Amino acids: CASRVSQETQYF.

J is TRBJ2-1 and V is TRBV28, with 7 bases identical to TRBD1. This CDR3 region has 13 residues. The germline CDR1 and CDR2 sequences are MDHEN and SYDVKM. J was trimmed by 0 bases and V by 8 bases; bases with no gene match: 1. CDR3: CASWDSSYNEQFF. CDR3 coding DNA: TGTGCCAGCTGGGACAGCTCCTACAATGAGCAGTTCTTC.

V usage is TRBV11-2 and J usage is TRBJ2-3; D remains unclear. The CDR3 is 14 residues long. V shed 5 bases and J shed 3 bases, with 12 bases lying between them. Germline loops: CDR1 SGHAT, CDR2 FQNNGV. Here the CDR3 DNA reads TGTGCCAGCAGCCTGGCACCCGTAACAGATACGCAGTATTTT. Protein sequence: CASSLAPVTDTQYF. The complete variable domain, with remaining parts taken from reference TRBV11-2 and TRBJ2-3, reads EAGVAQSPRYKIIEKRQSVAFWCNPISGHATLYWYQQILGQGPKLLIQFQNNGVVDDSQLPKDRFSAERLKGVDSTLKIQPAKLEDSAVYLCASSLAPVTDTQYFGPGTRLTVL.

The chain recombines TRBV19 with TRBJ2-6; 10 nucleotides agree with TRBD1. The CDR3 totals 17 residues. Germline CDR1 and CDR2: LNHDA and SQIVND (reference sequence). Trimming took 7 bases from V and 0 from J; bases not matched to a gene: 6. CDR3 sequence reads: CASIRTGGSSGANVLTF. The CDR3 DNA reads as TGTGCCAGTATTCGGACAGGGGGGAGCTCTGGGGCCAACGTCCTGACTTTC. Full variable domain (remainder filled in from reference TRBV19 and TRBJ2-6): DGGITQSPKYLFRKEGQNVTLSCEQNLNHDAMYWYRQDPGQGLRLIYYSQIVNDFQKGDIAEGYSVSREKKESFPLTVTSAQKNPTAFYLCASIRTGGSSGANVLTFGAGSRLTVL.

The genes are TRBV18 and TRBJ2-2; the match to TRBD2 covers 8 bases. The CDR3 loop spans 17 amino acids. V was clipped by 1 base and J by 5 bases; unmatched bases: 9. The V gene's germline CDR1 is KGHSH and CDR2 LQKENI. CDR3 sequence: CASSPLGRTSQTGELFF. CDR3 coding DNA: TGTGCCAGCTCACCACTTGGCAGGACTAGCCAAACCGGGGAGCTGTTTTTT.

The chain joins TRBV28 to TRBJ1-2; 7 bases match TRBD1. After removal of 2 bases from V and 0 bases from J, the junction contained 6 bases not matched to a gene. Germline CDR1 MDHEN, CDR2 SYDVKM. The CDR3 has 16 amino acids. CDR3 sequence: CASSLPRQGTNYGYTF. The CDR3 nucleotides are TGTGCCAGCAGTTTACCCAGACAGGGCACTAACTATGGCTACACCTTC.

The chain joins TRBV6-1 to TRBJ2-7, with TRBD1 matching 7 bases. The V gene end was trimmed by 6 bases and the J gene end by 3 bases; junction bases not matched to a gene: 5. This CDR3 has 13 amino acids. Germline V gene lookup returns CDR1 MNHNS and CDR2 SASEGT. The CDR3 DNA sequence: TGTGCCAGCAGAACAGGGGCCCACTACGAGCAGTACTTC. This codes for CASRTGAHYEQYF.

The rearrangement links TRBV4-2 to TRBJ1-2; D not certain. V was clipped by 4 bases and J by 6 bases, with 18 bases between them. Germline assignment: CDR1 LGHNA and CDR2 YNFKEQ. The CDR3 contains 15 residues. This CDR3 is CASSPAAGPRDGYTF. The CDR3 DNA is TGTGCCAGCAGCCCGGCGGCAGGCCCGAGGGATGGCTACACCTTC.

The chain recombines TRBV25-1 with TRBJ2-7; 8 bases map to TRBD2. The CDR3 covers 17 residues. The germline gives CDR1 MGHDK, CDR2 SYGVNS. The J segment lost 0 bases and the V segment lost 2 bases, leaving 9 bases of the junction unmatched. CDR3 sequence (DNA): TGTGCCAGCAGTGAACTAGCGGGCCTAAGTGGCTCCTACGAGCAGTACTTC. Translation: CASSELAGLSGSYEQYF.

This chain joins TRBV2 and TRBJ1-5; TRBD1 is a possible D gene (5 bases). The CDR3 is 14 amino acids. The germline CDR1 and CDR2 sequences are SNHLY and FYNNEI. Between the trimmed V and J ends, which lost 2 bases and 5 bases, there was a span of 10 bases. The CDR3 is CASSERDGYQPQHF. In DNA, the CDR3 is TGTGCCAGCAGTGAAAGGGACGGCTATCAGCCCCAGCATTTT.

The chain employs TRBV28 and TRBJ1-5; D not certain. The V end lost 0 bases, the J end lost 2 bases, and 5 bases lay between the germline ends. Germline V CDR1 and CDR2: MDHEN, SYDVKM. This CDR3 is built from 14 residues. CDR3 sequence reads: CASSLWQGNQPQHF. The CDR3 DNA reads TGTGCCAGCAGTTTATGGCAGGGCAATCAGCCCCAGCATTTT.

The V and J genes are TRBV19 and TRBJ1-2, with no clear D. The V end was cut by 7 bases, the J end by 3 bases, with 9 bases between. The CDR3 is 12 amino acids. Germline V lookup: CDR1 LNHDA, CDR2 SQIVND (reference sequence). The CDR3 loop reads CASMTDYYGYTF. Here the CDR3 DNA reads TGTGCCAGTATGACCGATTACTATGGCTACACCTTC. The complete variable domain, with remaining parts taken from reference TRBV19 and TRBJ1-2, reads DGGITQSPKYLFRKEGQNVTLSCEQNLNHDAMYWYRQDPGQGLRLIYYSQIVNDFQKGDIAEGYSVSREKKESFPLTVTSAQKNPTAFYLCASMTDYYGYTFGSGTRLTVV.

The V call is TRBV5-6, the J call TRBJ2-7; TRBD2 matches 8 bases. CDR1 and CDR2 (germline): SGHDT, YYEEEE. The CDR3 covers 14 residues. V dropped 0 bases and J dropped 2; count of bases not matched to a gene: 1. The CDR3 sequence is CASSLGGLAYEQYF. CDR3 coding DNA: TGTGCCAGCAGCTTGGGGGGACTAGCCTACGAGCAGTACTTC.